These T cell receptor beta chains were read from a single sample in a study of CD8+ T cells in alopecia areata. Here immunoSEQ multiplex PCR was the method, and the copy in TCRdb shows in-frame clones only, minus some. This table holds around 180,000 clones, 50% to 70% found once. The sequences come from CD4+ T cells sorted from blood, collected at roughly week 49, from a patient treated with tofacitinib. All receptors derive from a human donor with alopecia areata. CDR3s include the opening cysteine and the closing phenylalanine or tryptophan. The D gene is left open where the match is weak. Size tells how often a clone was seen (once, few, many) or the class of an expanded clone, and some rows leave it out.

CASSLAISRVLAYGYTF TGTGCCAGCAGCTTAGCCATCTCCAGGGTTCTTGCCTATGGCTACACCTTC TRBJ1-2 - - TRBV7-2
CSVMDRARYGYTF TGCAGCGTGATGGACAGGGCTCGGTATGGCTACACCTTC TRBJ1-2 TRBD1 few TRBV29-1
CASSLNRWGQPQHF TGTGCCAGCAGCCTTAACAGGTGGGGTCAGCCCCAGCATTTT TRBJ1-5 - - TRBV27
CASSGLGTPLHF TGTGCCAGCAGCGGTCTGGGGACACCCCTCCACTTT TRBJ1-6 - few TRBV9
CAWSYGRRAEAFF TGTGCCTGGAGCTACGGACGGAGGGCTGAAGCTTTCTTT TRBJ1-1 - few TRBV30
CASSPTGSLDTEAFF TGCGCCAGCAGCCCGACAGGGTCTCTCGACACTGAAGCTTTCTTT TRBJ1-1 TRBD1 - TRBV4-3
CSVQGILVETQYF TGCAGCGTCCAGGGTATCCTAGTGGAGACCCAGTACTTC TRBJ2-5 - - TRBV29-1
CASSESAPAGETQYF TGTGCCAGCAGTGAATCAGCGCCCGCAGGGGAGACCCAGTACTTC TRBJ2-5 - once TRBV2
CASSLLPMRQETQYF TGTGCCAGCAGCTTACTCCCTATGCGCCAAGAGACCCAGTACTTC TRBJ2-5 - - TRBV7-9
CASSVAAGTDTQYF TGTGCCAGCAGTGTGGCGGCGGGCACAGATACGCAGTATTTT TRBJ2-3 - - TRBV6-1
CASSPPGADTQYF TGTGCCAGCAGCCCCCCCGGGGCAGATACGCAGTATTTT TRBJ2-3 - once TRBV7-2
CASSGKTVNTEAFF TGTGCCAGCAGTGGCAAAACAGTGAACACTGAAGCTTTCTTT TRBJ1-1 - - TRBV2
CAWSEWGRGKSYEQYF TGTGCCTGGAGTGAATGGGGGAGGGGTAAGAGCTACGAGCAGTACTTC TRBJ2-7 TRBD2 few TRBV30
CASSFGRQGNIQYF TGTGCCAGCAGTTTCGGAAGACAGGGCAACATTCAGTACTTC TRBJ2-4 TRBD1 - TRBV27
CSAELALSYNEQFF TGCAGCGCCGAGCTAGCGCTTTCCTACAATGAGCAGTTCTTC TRBJ2-1 - few TRBV29-1
CASSRDRGYEQYF TGCGCCAGCAGCAGGGACAGGGGCTACGAGCAGTACTTC TRBJ2-7 TRBD1 once TRBV4-3
CAGDRGTEAFF TGTGCCGGAGACAGGGGAACTGAAGCTTTCTTT TRBJ1-1 TRBD1 - TRBV9
CASSLRQGPGELFF TGTGCCAGCAGCCTACGACAGGGCCCCGGGGAGCTGTTTTTT TRBJ2-2 TRBD1 - TRBV13
CAWSEIPGQRGYTF TGTGCCTGGAGTGAAATCCCGGGACAGCGTGGCTACACCTTC TRBJ1-2 TRBD1 few TRBV30
CASSYIQGDGYTF TGTGCCAGCAGCTACATACAGGGAGACGGCTACACCTTC TRBJ1-2 - - TRBV11-1
CATSTSSVIYGYTF TGTGCCACCAGCACAAGTTCCGTCATCTATGGCTACACCTTC TRBJ1-2 - - TRBV15
CASSRDDYEQYF TGTGCCAGCAGCCGGGACGACTACGAGCAGTACTTC TRBJ2-7 - few TRBV5-4
CASSLRAGGEQYF TGTGCCAGCAGTTTACGGGCAGGGGGCGAGCAGTACTTC TRBJ2-7 TRBD1 few TRBV27
CASSLDGRREAFF TGTGCCAGCAGCTTAGATGGACGGAGAGAAGCTTTCTTT TRBJ1-1 - - TRBV7-2
CAWSRSSYEQYF TGTGCCTGGAGCCGAAGCTCCTACGAGCAGTACTTC TRBJ2-7 - - TRBV30
CASSSQASNEQYF TGCGCCAGCAGCTCCCAGGCGAGCAACGAGCAGTACTTC TRBJ2-7 - - TRBV5-1
CASSLARPYEQYF TGTGCCAGCAGCTTAGCGCGTCCCTACGAGCAGTACTTC TRBJ2-7 - few TRBV7-7
CATSRSPQPREETQYF TGTGCCACCAGCAGATCCCCGCAGCCTAGGGAAGAGACCCAGTACTTC TRBJ2-5 - - TRBV15
CASSKTGSPNTEAFF TGCGCCAGCAGTAAAACCGGCAGTCCGAACACTGAAGCTTTCTTT TRBJ1-1 - - TRBV5-1
CASSIEAALYGYTF TGTGCCAGTAGTATAGAAGCAGCCCTCTATGGCTACACCTTC TRBJ1-2 - - TRBV19
CASSLAQVNTEAFF TGTGCCAGCAGCTTGGCACAAGTGAACACTGAAGCTTTCTTT TRBJ1-1 - - TRBV11-2
CARGTSGGPGQFF TGTGCCAGAGGGACTAGCGGGGGGCCCGGGCAGTTCTTC TRBJ2-1 TRBD2 - TRBV6-5
CASSLRSPGELFF TGTGCCAGCAGCTTACGCAGCCCCGGGGAGCTGTTTTTT TRBJ2-2 - - TRBV11-3
CASSQAGETQYF TGTGCCAGCAGCCAGGCAGGAGAGACCCAGTACTTC TRBJ2-5 - few TRBV7-2
CASRPTTSGGTTGELFF TGTGCCAGCAGGCCAACTACTAGCGGGGGAACCACCGGGGAGCTGTTTTTT TRBJ2-2 TRBD2 - TRBV7-6
CASPGQTPNTGELFF TGTGCCAGCCCTGGACAGACCCCCAACACCGGGGAGCTGTTTTTT TRBJ2-2 - - TRBV18
CASSFGVNYGYTF TGTGCCAGCAGTTTTGGCGTTAACTATGGCTACACCTTC TRBJ1-2 - - TRBV27
CSASVGGEQYF TGCAGTGCTAGTGTCGGCGGCGAGCAGTACTTC TRBJ2-7 - - TRBV20-1
CASSREGQGAGNEQFF TGCGCCAGCAGCAGGGAAGGACAGGGGGCGGGCAATGAGCAGTTCTTC TRBJ2-1 TRBD1 few TRBV5-1
CAITTVGSNEQFF TGTGCCATTACAACGGTGGGGTCTAATGAGCAGTTCTTC TRBJ2-1 - few TRBV5-5
CSVAGLGTGELFF TGCAGCGTTGCAGGGTTGGGCACCGGGGAGCTGTTTTTT TRBJ2-2 - once TRBV29-1
CASSETLNQPQHF TGTGCCAGCAGTGAAACCCTCAATCAGCCCCAGCATTTT TRBJ1-5 - - TRBV6-1
CASSANRGRELFF TGTGCCAGCAGCGCGAACAGGGGCAGGGAGCTGTTTTTT TRBJ2-2 TRBD1 - TRBV9
CSVRDTYGYTF TGCAGCGTCCGGGACACCTATGGCTACACCTTC TRBJ1-2 - - TRBV29-1
CSVGPSGGRISTDTQYF TGCAGCGTTGGGCCCAGCGGGGGGAGGATTAGCACAGATACGCAGTATTTT TRBJ2-3 TRBD2 - TRBV29-1
CASGDRQGRIHEQYF TGTGCCAGCGGGGATCGACAGGGTAGGATCCACGAGCAGTACTTC TRBJ2-7 TRBD1 - TRBV2
CASGRERTQETQYF TGTGCCAGCGGGAGGGAGCGAACCCAAGAGACCCAGTACTTC TRBJ2-5 TRBD2 - TRBV2
CASMIRGTDTQYF TGTGCCAGCATGATAAGGGGCACAGATACGCAGTATTTT TRBJ2-3 - - TRBV25-1
CAWTLTGKVTEAFF TGTGCCTGGACCCTAACAGGGAAGGTCACTGAAGCTTTCTTT TRBJ1-1 - - TRBV30